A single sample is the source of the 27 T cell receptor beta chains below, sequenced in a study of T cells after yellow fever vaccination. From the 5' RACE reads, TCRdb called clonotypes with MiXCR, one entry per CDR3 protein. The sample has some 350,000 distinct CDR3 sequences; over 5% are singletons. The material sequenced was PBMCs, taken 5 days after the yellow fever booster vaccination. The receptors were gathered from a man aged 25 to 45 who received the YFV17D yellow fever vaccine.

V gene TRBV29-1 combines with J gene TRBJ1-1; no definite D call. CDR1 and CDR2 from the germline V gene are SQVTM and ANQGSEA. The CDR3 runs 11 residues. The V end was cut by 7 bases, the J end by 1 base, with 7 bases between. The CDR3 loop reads CSAGENTEAFF. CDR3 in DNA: TGCAGCGCCGGGGAGAACACTGAAGCTTTCTTT.

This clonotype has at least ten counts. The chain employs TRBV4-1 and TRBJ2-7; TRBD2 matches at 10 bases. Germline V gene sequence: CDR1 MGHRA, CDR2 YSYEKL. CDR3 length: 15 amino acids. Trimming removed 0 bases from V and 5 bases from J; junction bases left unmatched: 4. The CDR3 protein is CASSQEIAGGHEQYF. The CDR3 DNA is TGCGCCAGCAGCCAAGAGATAGCGGGAGGCCACGAGCAGTACTTC.

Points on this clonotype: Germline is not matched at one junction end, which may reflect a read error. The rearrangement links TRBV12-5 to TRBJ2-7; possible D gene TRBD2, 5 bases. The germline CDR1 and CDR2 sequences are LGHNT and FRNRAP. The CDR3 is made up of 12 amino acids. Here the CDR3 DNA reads TGTGCTAGTTCTCTAGAGGGCTACGAGCTGTACTTC. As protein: CASSLEGYELYF.

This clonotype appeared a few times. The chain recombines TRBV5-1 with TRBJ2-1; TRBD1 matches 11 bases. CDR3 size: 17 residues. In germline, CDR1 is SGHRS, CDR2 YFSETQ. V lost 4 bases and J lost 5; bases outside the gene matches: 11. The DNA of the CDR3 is TGCGCCAGCAGCGAGTCTGGACAGGGGGCTCCAAACAATGAGCAGTTCTTC. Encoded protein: CASSESGQGAPNNEQFF.

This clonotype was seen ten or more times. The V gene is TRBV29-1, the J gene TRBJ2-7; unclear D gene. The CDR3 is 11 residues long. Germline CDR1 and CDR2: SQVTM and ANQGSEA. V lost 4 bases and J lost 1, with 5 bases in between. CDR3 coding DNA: TGCAGCGTTGTAAGTTCCTACGAGCAGTACTTC. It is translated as CSVVSSYEQYF.

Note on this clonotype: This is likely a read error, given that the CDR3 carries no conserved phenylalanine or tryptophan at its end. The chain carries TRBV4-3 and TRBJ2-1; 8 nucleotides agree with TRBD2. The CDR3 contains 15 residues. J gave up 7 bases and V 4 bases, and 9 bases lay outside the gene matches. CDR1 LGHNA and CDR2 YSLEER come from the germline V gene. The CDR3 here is CASSRGAGVTNEQFL. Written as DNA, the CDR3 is TGCGCCAGCAGCCGTGGAGCGGGAGTAACGAATGAGCAGTTCTTA.

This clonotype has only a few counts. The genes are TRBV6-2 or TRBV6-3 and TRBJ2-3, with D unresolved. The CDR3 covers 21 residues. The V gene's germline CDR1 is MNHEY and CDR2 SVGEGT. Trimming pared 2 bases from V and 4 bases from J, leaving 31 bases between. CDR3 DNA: TGTGCCAGCAGTTACCGTAAGGGTGTGACGCACCGTGAAGACCTCCCAGATACGCAGTATTTT. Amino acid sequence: CASSYRKGVTHREDLPDTQYF.

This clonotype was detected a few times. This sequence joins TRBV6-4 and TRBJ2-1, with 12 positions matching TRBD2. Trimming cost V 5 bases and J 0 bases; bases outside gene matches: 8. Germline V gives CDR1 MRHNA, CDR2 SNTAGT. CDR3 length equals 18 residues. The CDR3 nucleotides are TGTGCCAGCAGTCGACTAGCGGGAGCCGCGAACTCCTACAATGAGCAGTTCTTC. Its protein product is CASSRLAGAANSYNEQFF.

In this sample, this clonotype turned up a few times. The CDR3 DNA follows: TGTGCCAGCAGCCGGGGGAGTGCCGGGGAGCTGTTTTTT. Its protein product is CASSRGSAGELFF. V usage is TRBV11-1 and J usage is TRBJ2-2, with D perhaps TRBD2 (6 bases). V lost 5 bases and J lost 6, with 10 bases in between. Per germline, CDR1 SGHAT and CDR2 FQDESV (reference sequence). CDR3 length: 13 amino acids.

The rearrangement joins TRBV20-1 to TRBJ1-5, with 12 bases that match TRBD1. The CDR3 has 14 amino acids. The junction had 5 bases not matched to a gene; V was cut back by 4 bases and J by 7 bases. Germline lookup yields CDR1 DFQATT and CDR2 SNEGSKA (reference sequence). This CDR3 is CSATGTGGHQPQHF. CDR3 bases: TGCAGTGCTACCGGGACAGGGGGCCACCAGCCCCAGCATTTT.

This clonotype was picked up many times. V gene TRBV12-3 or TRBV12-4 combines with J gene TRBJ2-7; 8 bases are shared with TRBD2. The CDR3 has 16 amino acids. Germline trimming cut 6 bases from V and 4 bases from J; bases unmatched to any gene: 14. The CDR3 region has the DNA TGTGCCAGCAGACCCGCGGGGGGCAGGAGCCGATACGAGCAGTACTTC. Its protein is CASRPAGGRSRYEQYF.

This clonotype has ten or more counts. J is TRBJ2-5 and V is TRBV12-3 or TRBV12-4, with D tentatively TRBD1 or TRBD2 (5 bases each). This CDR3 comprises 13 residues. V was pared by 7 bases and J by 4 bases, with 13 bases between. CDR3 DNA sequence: TGTGCCAGCACCGAGGGGTTCACAGAGACCCAGTACTTC. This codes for CASTEGFTETQYF.

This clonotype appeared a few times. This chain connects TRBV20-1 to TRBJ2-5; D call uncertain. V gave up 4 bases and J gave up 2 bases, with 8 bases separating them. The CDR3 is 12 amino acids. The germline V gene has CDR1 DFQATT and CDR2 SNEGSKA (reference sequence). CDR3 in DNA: TGCAGTGCTAACCCTAGTCAAGAGACCCAGTACTTC. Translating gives CSANPSQETQYF.

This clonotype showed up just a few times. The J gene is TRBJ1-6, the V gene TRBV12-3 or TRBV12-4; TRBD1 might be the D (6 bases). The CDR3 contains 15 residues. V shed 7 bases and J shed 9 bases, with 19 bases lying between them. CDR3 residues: CASNIKRTDGSPLHF. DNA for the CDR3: TGTGCCAGCAATATAAAGAGGACAGACGGTTCACCCCTCCACTTT.

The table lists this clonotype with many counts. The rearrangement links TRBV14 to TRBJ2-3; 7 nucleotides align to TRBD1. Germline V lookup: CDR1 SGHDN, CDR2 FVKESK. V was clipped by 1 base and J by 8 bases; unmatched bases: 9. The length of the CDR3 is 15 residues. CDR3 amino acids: CASSQGRQGTSTQYF. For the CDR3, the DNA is TGTGCCAGCAGCCAAGGAAGACAGGGCACAAGTACGCAGTATTTT.

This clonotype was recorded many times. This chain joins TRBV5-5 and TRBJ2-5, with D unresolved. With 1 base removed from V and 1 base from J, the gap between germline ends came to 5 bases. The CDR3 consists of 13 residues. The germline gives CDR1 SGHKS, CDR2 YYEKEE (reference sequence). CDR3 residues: CASSLTAQETQYF. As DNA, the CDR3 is TGTGCCAGCAGCTTGACGGCCCAAGAGACCCAGTACTTC. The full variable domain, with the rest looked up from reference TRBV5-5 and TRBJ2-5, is DAGVTQSPTHLIKTRGQQVTLRCSPISGHKSVSWYQQVLGQGPQFIFQYYEKEERGRGNFPDRFSARQFPNYSSELNVNALLLGDSALYLCASSLTAQETQYFGPGTRLLVL.

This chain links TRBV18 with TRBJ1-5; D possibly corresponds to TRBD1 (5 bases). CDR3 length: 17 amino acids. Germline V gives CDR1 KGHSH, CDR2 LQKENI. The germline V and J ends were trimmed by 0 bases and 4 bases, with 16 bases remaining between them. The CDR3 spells CASSPPGMGVMNQPQHF. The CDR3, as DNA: TGTGCCAGCTCACCACCGGGAATGGGGGTAATGAATCAGCCCCAGCATTTT.

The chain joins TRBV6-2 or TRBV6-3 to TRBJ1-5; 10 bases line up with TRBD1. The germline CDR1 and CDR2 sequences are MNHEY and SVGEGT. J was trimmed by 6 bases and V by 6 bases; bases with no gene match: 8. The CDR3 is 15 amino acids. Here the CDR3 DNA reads TGTGCCAGCAGCACGACAGGGGGCTTGTTTCAGCCCCAGCATTTT. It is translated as CASSTTGGLFQPQHF.

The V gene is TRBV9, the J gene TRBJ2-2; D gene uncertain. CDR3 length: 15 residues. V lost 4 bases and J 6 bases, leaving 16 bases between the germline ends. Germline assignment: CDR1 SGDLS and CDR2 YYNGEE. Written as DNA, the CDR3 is TGTGCCAGCAGCCCGGCTAACTCTCGTCCCGGGGAGCTGTTTTTT. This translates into CASSPANSRPGELFF.

The CDR3 loop is CASSPLAGPSYEQYF. The CDR3 DNA sequence: TGTGCCAGCAGCCCCCTAGCGGGACCCTCCTACGAGCAGTACTTC. The chain links TRBV7-9 to TRBJ2-7, with TRBD2 identical over 9 bases. This CDR3 spans 15 amino acids. Trimming at V came to 5 bases and at J to 0 bases, leaving 5 bases not matched to a gene. Germline V gene sequence: CDR1 SEHNR, CDR2 FQNEAQ (reference sequence).

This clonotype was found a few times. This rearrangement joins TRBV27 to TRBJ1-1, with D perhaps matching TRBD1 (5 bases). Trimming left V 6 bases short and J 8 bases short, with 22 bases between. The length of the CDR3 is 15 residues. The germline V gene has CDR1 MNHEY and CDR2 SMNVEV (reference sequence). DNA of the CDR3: TGTGCCAGCAGCTCTCCTTCAACCGGGGCGGGGGAAGCTTTCTTT. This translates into CASSSPSTGAGEAFF.

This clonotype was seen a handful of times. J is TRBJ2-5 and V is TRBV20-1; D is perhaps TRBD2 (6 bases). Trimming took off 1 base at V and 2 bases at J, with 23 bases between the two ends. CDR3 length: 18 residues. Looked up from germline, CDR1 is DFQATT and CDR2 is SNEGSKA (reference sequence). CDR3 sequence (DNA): TGCAGTGCTAGAGGGTGGGAGGCCGTATTTTCTAGGCAAGAGACCCAGTACTTC. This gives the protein CSARGWEAVFSRQETQYF.

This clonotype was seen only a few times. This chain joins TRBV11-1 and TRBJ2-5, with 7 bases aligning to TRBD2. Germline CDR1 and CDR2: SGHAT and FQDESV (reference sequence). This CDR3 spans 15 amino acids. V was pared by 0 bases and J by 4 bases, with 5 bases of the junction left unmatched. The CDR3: CASSLAGGPGETQYF. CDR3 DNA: TGTGCCAGCAGCTTAGCGGGAGGGCCTGGAGAGACCCAGTACTTC.

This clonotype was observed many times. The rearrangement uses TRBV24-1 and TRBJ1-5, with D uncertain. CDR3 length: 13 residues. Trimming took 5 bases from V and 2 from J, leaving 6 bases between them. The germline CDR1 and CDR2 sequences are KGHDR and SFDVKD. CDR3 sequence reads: CATSGSGNQPQHF. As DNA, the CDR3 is TGTGCCACCAGTGGGTCAGGCAATCAGCCCCAGCATTTT.

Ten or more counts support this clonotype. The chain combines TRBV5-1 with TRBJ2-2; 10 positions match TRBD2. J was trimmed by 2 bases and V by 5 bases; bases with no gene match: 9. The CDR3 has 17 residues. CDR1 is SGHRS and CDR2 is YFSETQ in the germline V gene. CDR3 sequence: CASSEIRTSGNTGELFF. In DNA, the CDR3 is TGCGCCAGCAGTGAGATTAGGACTAGCGGAAACACCGGGGAGCTGTTTTTT.

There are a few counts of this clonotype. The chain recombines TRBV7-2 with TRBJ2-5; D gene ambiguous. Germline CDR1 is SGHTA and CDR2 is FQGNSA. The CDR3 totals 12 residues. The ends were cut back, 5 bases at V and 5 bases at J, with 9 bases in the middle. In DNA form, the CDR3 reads TGTGCCAGCAGCGGCCTTCGGGAGACCCAGTACTTC. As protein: CASSGLRETQYF. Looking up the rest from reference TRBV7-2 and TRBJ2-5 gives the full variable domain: GAGVSQSPSNKVTEKGKDVELRCDPISGHTALYWYRQSLGQGLEFLIYFQGNSAPDKSGLPSDRFSAERTGGSVSTLTIQRTQQEDSAVYLCASSGLRETQYFGPGTRLLVL.

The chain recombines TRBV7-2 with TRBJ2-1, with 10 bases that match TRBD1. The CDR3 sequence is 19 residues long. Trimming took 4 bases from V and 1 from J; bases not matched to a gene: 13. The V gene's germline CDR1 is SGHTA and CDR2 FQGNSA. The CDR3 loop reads CASSSQTGGGFASYNEQFF. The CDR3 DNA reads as TGTGCCAGCAGCTCACAGACAGGGGGCGGATTTGCATCCTACAATGAGCAGTTCTTC. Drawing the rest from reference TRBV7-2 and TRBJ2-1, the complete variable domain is GAGVSQSPSNKVTEKGKDVELRCDPISGHTALYWYRQSLGQGLEFLIYFQGNSAPDKSGLPSDRFSAERTGGSVSTLTIQRTQQEDSAVYLCASSSQTGGGFASYNEQFFGPGTRLTVL.